The 14 T cell receptor beta chains presented below share a single source sample, sequenced in a study of CD8 T cells in ankylosing spondylitis. MiXCR, applied by TCRdb to the 5' RACE reads, yields one record per CDR3 protein. The sample shows around 32,000 distinct CDR3 sequences, about 7.2% of them seen only once. Sequenced sample: blood, either unsorted or a sorted T cell fraction (not recorded which). The receptors originated from a male donor with ankylosing spondylitis or in good health (not recorded which).

This clonotype was seen repeatedly, ten times or more. The chain combines TRBV20-1 with TRBJ2-5; no clear D gene. The CDR3 runs to 14 residues. Between the trimmed V and J ends, which lost 3 bases and 5 bases, there was a span of 16 bases. Germline lookup yields CDR1 DFQATT and CDR2 SNEGSKA (reference sequence). The CDR3 spells CSASGDSSVETQYF. In DNA form, the CDR3 reads TGCAGTGCTAGTGGTGATAGCAGTGTGGAGACCCAGTACTTC.

This clonotype was found many times. The CDR3 coding sequence is TGTGCCAGCATCTCCCACCTTCATAACACCGGGGAGCTGTTTTTT. It encodes CASISHLHNTGELFF. The rearrangement links TRBV6-2 or TRBV6-3 to TRBJ2-2, with D uncertain. CDR3 length: 15 amino acids. The germline gives CDR1 MNHEY, CDR2 SVGEGT. V lost 7 bases and J 2 bases, leaving 14 bases between the germline ends.

This clonotype appeared many times. The chain recombines TRBV7-7 with TRBJ2-1; TRBD2 aligns across 9 bases. This CDR3 has 17 residues. Germline V lookup: CDR1 SSHAT, CDR2 FNYEAQ (reference sequence). Trimming at V came to 5 bases and at J to 6 bases, leaving 14 bases not matched to a gene. The CDR3 region is CASSPDSGGFLSNEQFF. CDR3 DNA sequence: TGTGCCAGCAGCCCGGATAGCGGGGGCTTTCTCTCCAATGAGCAGTTCTTC.

The chain is built from TRBV7-2 and TRBJ2-7; 13 nucleotides match TRBD2. The CDR3 is made up of 17 amino acids. V dropped 5 bases and J dropped 1; count of bases not matched to a gene: 8. Germline lookup yields CDR1 SGHTA and CDR2 FQGNSA. The CDR3 DNA reads as TGTGCCAGCAGCCCCGCCCGGGGACTAGCGGGATCCTACGAGCAGTACTTC. This encodes CASSPARGLAGSYEQYF.

This clonotype was picked up many times. The chain uses TRBV20-1 and TRBJ2-3; TRBD2 might be the D (6 bases). Per the germline V gene, CDR1 is DFQATT and CDR2 is SNEGSKA (reference sequence). With 4 bases removed from V and 4 bases from J, the gap between germline ends came to 15 bases. CDR3 length equals 14 residues. In nucleotides, the CDR3 is TGCAGTGCTATCGGAGGAGGGGCCGCAGATACGCAGTATTTT. Translation: CSAIGGGAADTQYF.

This clonotype came up many times. The V call is TRBV5-1, the J call TRBJ1-1; weak D call: TRBD1 (6 bases). Trimming pared 1 base from V and 0 bases from J, leaving 16 bases between. CDR1 SGHRS and CDR2 YFSETQ come from the germline V gene. This CDR3 has 17 amino acids. CDR3 protein: CASSLRQGPFVNTEAFF. CDR3 in DNA: TGCGCCAGCAGCTTGAGGCAGGGGCCCTTTGTGAACACTGAAGCTTTCTTT.

This clonotype was observed at least ten times. CDR3 nucleotides: TGCAGTGCTAGAGATCCCCAATTACGACTAGCGGGATCTTACAATGAGCAGTTCTTC. As protein: CSARDPQLRLAGSYNEQFF. The V gene is TRBV20-1, the J gene TRBJ2-1; 11 bases map to TRBD2. The V gene's germline CDR1 is DFQATT and CDR2 SNEGSKA (reference sequence). The CDR3 contains 19 residues. V shed 0 bases and J 4 bases; nucleotides not matched to a gene: 14.

This clonotype was seen at least ten times. This chain uses TRBV20-1 with TRBJ2-2, with a tentative D call TRBD2 (6 bases). The CDR3 extends over 13 amino acids. Germline lookup yields CDR1 DFQATT and CDR2 SNEGSKA (reference sequence). The V end lost 6 bases, the J end lost 3 bases, and 11 bases lay between the germline ends. The DNA for the CDR3 is TGCAGTGCAGTAGCGGACCACACCGGGGAGCTGTTTTTT. Translation: CSAVADHTGELFF.

Note on this clonotype: The missing conserved phenylalanine or tryptophan at the end of this CDR3 makes a read error likely. V and J are TRBV20-1 and TRBJ1-6; D might be TRBD1 (5 bases). Germline V CDR1 and CDR2: DFQATT, SNEGSKA (reference sequence). The length of the CDR3 is 15 residues. As DNA, the CDR3 is TGCAGTGCTAGAGCGGTGGGACGGGAGAATTCACTCCTCCACTCT. Translating it yields CSARAVGRENSLLHS.

There are many counts of this clonotype. The chain has TRBV24-1 and TRBJ1-1, with D perhaps TRBD1 (6 bases). Germline values: CDR1 KGHDR, CDR2 SFDVKD. The CDR3 spans 13 residues. V was cut by 7 bases and J by 1 base, with 9 bases left in between. The CDR3 spells CATRGQRNTEAFF. DNA of the CDR3: TGTGCCACCAGAGGACAGAGGAACACTGAAGCTTTCTTT.

This clonotype was seen at least ten times. The genes are TRBV20-1 and TRBJ1-1; D unclear. The germline CDR1 and CDR2 sequences are DFQATT and SNEGSKA (reference sequence). There are 12 residues in the CDR3. Trimming took 3 bases from V and 4 from J, leaving 9 bases between them. CDR3 nucleotide sequence: TGCAGTGCTAGTAGGGATTCCACTGAAGCTTTCTTT. Its translation: CSASRDSTEAFF.

Ten or more counts support this clonotype. The chain is built from TRBV19 and TRBJ1-5; 7 bases fit TRBD1. The CDR3 loop spans 13 amino acids. Germline-derived CDR1 and CDR2 are LNHDA and SQIVND (reference sequence). V lost 8 bases, J lost 7 bases, and 8 bases stayed unmatched. The CDR3 DNA sequence: TGTGCCAGTTCCACAGGGGAGCGGCAGCCCCAGCATTTT. Amino acids: CASSTGERQPQHF.

This clonotype occurred many times. J is TRBJ1-1 and V is TRBV2; 9 bases are a match to TRBD1. With V trimmed by 8 bases and J by 3 bases, 7 bases remained unmatched. Germline V lookup: CDR1 SNHLY, CDR2 FYNNEI. The CDR3 is 14 residues long. DNA of the CDR3: TGTGCCAGCGGGAGACAGGGGGTAGACACTGAAGCTTTCTTT. This codes for CASGRQGVDTEAFF.

This clonotype occurred many times. J is TRBJ2-7 and V is TRBV5-1; D is possibly TRBD2 (5 bases). CDR1 is SGHRS and CDR2 is YFSETQ in the germline V gene. This CDR3 has 14 residues. V gave up 2 bases and J gave up 0 bases, with 9 bases separating them. The CDR3: CASSFRSGSYEQYF. CDR3 in DNA: TGCGCCAGCAGCTTTCGCAGCGGCTCCTACGAGCAGTACTTC.